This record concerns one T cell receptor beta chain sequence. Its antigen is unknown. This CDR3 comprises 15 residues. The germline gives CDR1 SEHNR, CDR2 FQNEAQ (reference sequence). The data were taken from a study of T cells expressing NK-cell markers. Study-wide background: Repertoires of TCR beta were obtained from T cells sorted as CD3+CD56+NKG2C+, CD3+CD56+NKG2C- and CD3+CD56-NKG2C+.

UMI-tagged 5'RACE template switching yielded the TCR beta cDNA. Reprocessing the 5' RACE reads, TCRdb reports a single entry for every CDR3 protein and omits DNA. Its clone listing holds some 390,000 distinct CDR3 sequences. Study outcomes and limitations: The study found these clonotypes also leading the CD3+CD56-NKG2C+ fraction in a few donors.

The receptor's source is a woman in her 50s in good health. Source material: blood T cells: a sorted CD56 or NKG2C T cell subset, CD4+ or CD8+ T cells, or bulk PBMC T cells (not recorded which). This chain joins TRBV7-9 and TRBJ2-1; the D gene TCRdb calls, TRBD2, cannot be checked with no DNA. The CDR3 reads CASSPSGRPYNEQFF.